This is a list of T cell receptor beta chains from one sample in a study of CDR3 diversity in severe acne. TCRdb passed the PCR reads through MiXCR, listing each CDR3 protein once. The table shows 84,000 or so distinct CDR3 sequences, with 48% occurring only once. Sequencing was done on a sample of blood. The receptors were gathered from a male donor in good health, serving as a control. CDR3s include the opening cysteine and the closing phenylalanine or tryptophan. The D gene is left open where the match is weak. Some rows mark clone size as missing; the rest say once, few, many or name a class of expanded clone.

CDR3nt,CDR3aa,v_gene,d_gene,abundance,j_gene
TGTGCCAGCAGCCATGATTTGGGGGAGGAGAGTGGCTACACCTTC,CASSHDLGEESGYTF,TRBV4-2,.,few,TRBJ1-2
TGCGCCAGCAGCTTGGCCGGGGGTGCTGGGGCCAACGTCCTGACTTTC,CASSLAGGAGANVLTF,TRBV5-1,.,many,TRBJ2-6
TGTGCCAGCCTAGGACAAGGCGGTGGCTACACCTTC,CASLGQGGGYTF,TRBV6-5,.,.,TRBJ1-2
TGTGCCAGCAGCACCGGGACAGGGGTGGGATACGAGCAGTACTTC,CASSTGTGVGYEQYF,TRBV7-9,TRBD1,.,TRBJ2-7
TGTGCCAGCAGTTCGAGATGGCGGGGAAACTCTGGAAACACCATATATTTT,CASSSRWRGNSGNTIYF,TRBV2,.,.,TRBJ1-3
TGTGCCAGCAGTGACTCGACTAGCGGCACGGAGACCCAGTACTTC,CASSDSTSGTETQYF,TRBV6-4,TRBD2,.,TRBJ2-5
TGTGCCAGCAGCTTAGGGGAGGGGGAGTATGGCTACACCTTC,CASSLGEGEYGYTF,TRBV7-9,.,medium-sized,TRBJ1-2
TGCGGTGCTACCGCCCAGGGGCGGAATTCACCCCTCCGCTTT,CGATAQGRNSPLRF,TRBV20-1,.,.,TRBJ1-6
TGCGCCAGCAGCTCGGGACAGGGGGCGTCGTACAATGAGCAGTTCTTC,CASSSGQGASYNEQFF,TRBV5-1,TRBD1,.,TRBJ2-1
TGTGCCAGCAGCCAAGACGGGGCAATTAATTCACCCCTCCACTTT,CASSQDGAINSPLHF,TRBV14,.,.,TRBJ1-6
TGCGCCAGCAGCTGGGCAGGGGACGGCCTTGAAGCTTTCTTT,CASSWAGDGLEAFF,TRBV5-1,.,.,TRBJ1-1
TGCAGTGCTAGACTAGCGGGAGTGGATGTCGGGGAGCTGTTTTTT,CSARLAGVDVGELFF,TRBV20-1,TRBD2,once,TRBJ2-2
TGTGCCAGCAGTTACGACAGGGATGCCTACGAGCAGTACTTC,CASSYDRDAYEQYF,TRBV6-5,TRBD1,.,TRBJ2-7
TGTGCCAGCTCCCCCCCAGGAGGGACCTCCTACGAGCAGTACTTC,CASSPPGGTSYEQYF,TRBV18,.,many,TRBJ2-7
TGTGCCAGCAGCCCTAACTACGTCACCGGGGAGCTGTTTTTT,CASSPNYVTGELFF,TRBV7-9,.,.,TRBJ2-2
TGTGCCAGCAGTGAGGGAGGCTGGGGGAACTATGGCTACACCTTC,CASSEGGWGNYGYTF,TRBV25-1,.,.,TRBJ1-2
TGTGCCAGCAGGCGAAATGGACTAGCGGGACACAATGAAAAACTGTTTTTT,CASRRNGLAGHNEKLFF,TRBV7-9,.,.,TRBJ1-4